One sample yielded the 21 T cell receptor beta chains listed below, sequenced in a study of monozygotic twins with cystic fibrosis. Generated by immunoSEQ multiplex PCR, the TCRdb table keeps only in-frame clones and is missing some. The sample lists around 30,000 clones, roughly 90% occurring once. Sequenced: blood. The source of these receptors is a girl between 2 and 10 years old with cystic fibrosis.

This rearrangement joins TRBV6-4 to TRBJ2-1; 11 bases agree with TRBD1. The length of the CDR3 is 15 residues. J gave up 8 bases and V 0 bases, and 3 bases lay outside the gene matches. The germline gives CDR1 MRHNA, CDR2 SNTAGT. The CDR3 nucleotides read TGTGCCAGCAGTGACTCAGCGGACAGGGGGCATGAGCAGTTCTTC. This gives the protein CASSDSADRGHEQFF.

This chain links TRBV6-5 with TRBJ2-1; TRBD2 agrees at 7 bases. This CDR3 spans 15 amino acids. The V and J ends lost 6 bases and 8 bases, in that order; junction bases with no gene match: 13. CDR1 and CDR2 from the germline V gene are MNHEY and SVGAGI. As DNA, the CDR3 is TGTGCCAGCAGCCGTCCCGGGACTAATTCGGATGAGCAGTTCTTC. It translates to CASSRPGTNSDEQFF.

This CDR3 reads CASRDQRRLASDNEQFF. The CDR3 nucleotides are TGTGCCAGTAGGGACCAGAGGAGACTAGCCTCAGACAATGAGCAGTTCTTC. The chain combines TRBV19 with TRBJ2-1; 7 bases agree with TRBD2. Germline CDR1 and CDR2: LNHDA and SQIVND (reference sequence). V dropped 6 bases and J dropped 5; count of bases not matched to a gene: 16. The CDR3 has 17 residues.

The rearrangement joins TRBV4-1 to TRBJ2-7; TRBD1 matches at 9 bases. The V gene's germline CDR1 is MGHRA and CDR2 YSYEKL. V shed 2 bases and J 1 base; nucleotides not matched to a gene: 9. CDR3 size: 17 residues. This CDR3 is CASSQLWGGQGSYEQYF. CDR3 coding DNA: TGCGCCAGCAGCCAACTGTGGGGGGGACAGGGATCCTACGAGCAGTACTTC.

CDR3 bases: TGTGCCAGCAAACAACAGGGGGCGCGTACTGAAGCTTTCTTT. Translation gives CASKQQGARTEAFF. This chain links TRBV28 with TRBJ1-1; TRBD1 matches at 9 bases. The CDR3 covers 14 residues. Germline CDR1 and CDR2: MDHEN and SYDVKM. J was trimmed by 5 bases and V by 7 bases; bases with no gene match: 8.

The rearrangement joins TRBV5-6 to TRBJ1-1; D gene unclear. Per the germline V gene, CDR1 is SGHDT and CDR2 is YYEEEE. The length of the CDR3 is 14 residues. V was trimmed by 0 bases and J by 3 bases, leaving 9 bases between them. DNA for the CDR3: TGTGCCAGCAGCTTGGGCCATGGAGACACTGAAGCTTTCTTT. Amino acids: CASSLGHGDTEAFF.

J is TRBJ2-1 and V is TRBV13; D unclear. The CDR3 consists of 17 residues. Germline values: CDR1 PRHDT, CDR2 FYEKMQ (reference sequence). The V gene lost 5 bases and the J gene lost 0 bases, with 17 bases spanning the gap. The CDR3 bases are TGTGCCAGCAGCCCATCCGGGCCGCGGAGCTCCTACAATGAGCAGTTCTTC. Translated: CASSPSGPRSSYNEQFF.

The V and J genes are TRBV10-3 and TRBJ2-7, with 7 bases fitting TRBD2. Germline V gene sequence: CDR1 ENHRY, CDR2 SYGVKD. J lost 6 bases, V lost 6 bases, and 8 bases had no gene match. CDR3 length: 13 residues. CDR3 loop: CAISPGGGSEQYF. CDR3 sequence (DNA): TGTGCCATCAGCCCTGGGGGAGGGTCCGAGCAGTACTTC.

This chain joins TRBV6-4 and TRBJ2-1; 12 nucleotides align to TRBD2. From germline, CDR1 is MRHNA and CDR2 SNTAGT. This CDR3 comprises 15 residues. With V trimmed by 2 bases and J by 4 bases, 0 bases remained unmatched. CDR3 protein: CASSDGTSGYNEQFF. CDR3 coding DNA: TGTGCCAGCAGTGACGGGACTAGCGGGTACAATGAGCAGTTCTTC.

This chain links TRBV5-4 with TRBJ2-1, with a weak D call TRBD2 (6 bases). This CDR3 has 14 amino acids. With 4 bases removed from V and 10 bases from J, the gap between germline ends came to 18 bases. Germline lookup yields CDR1 SGHNT and CDR2 YYREEE (reference sequence). CDR3 protein: CASSPAGPLGEQFF. DNA of the CDR3: TGTGCCAGCAGCCCGGCGGGGCCTCTAGGGGAGCAGTTCTTC.

The chain has TRBV2 and TRBJ1-2; 8 positions match TRBD1. Trimming took 10 bases from V and 7 from J; bases not matched to a gene: 23. Germline V CDR1 and CDR2: SNHLY, FYNNEI. The CDR3 runs to 17 residues. CDR3 loop: CATKDRDRSLPGGGYTF. The CDR3 nucleotides are TGTGCCACCAAGGACCGGGACAGGTCCCTCCCAGGGGGTGGCTACACCTTC.

This clone came up once. The V and J genes are TRBV12-5 and TRBJ1-1; D is unresolved. The CDR3 loop spans 14 amino acids. Germline V CDR1 and CDR2: LGHNT, FRNRAP. Deletions cut 0 bases from V and 3 bases from J, with 8 bases between. The CDR3 protein is CASGLVQGYTEAFF. As DNA, the CDR3 is TGTGCTAGTGGTTTGGTACAAGGCTACACTGAAGCTTTCTTT.

This clone occurred once. The rearrangement links TRBV19 to TRBJ2-1; 14 bases line up with TRBD2. Germline-derived CDR1 and CDR2 are LNHDA and SQIVND (reference sequence). The CDR3 consists of 17 residues. V lost 4 bases to trimming and J lost 9 bases; unmatched junction nucleotides: 11. CDR3 DNA sequence: TGTGCCAGTAGTACCCGACTAGCGGGAGGGCGTCCAGGTGAGCAGTTCTTC. Translating gives CASSTRLAGGRPGEQFF.

The rearrangement links TRBV19 to TRBJ1-1; D not certain. This CDR3 has 13 residues. The ends were cut back, 2 bases at V and 0 bases at J, with 4 bases in the middle. Germline CDR1 is LNHDA and CDR2 is SQIVND (reference sequence). Here the CDR3 reads CASSIRVNTEAFF. For the CDR3, the DNA is TGTGCCAGTAGTATACGGGTGAACACTGAAGCTTTCTTT.

The chain joins TRBV7-2 to TRBJ1-5; D remains ambiguous. CDR1 is SGHTA and CDR2 is FQGNSA in the germline V gene. Trimming took off 1 base at V and 2 bases at J, with 0 bases between the two ends. This CDR3 contains 12 residues. The CDR3: CASSLGNQPQHF. CDR3 bases: TGTGCCAGCAGCTTAGGCAATCAGCCCCAGCATTTT. Based on the CDR3 plus reference TRBV7-2 and TRBJ1-5, the full variable domain is GAGVSQSPSNKVTEKGKDVELRCDPISGHTALYWYRQSLGQGLEFLIYFQGNSAPDKSGLPSDRFSAERTGGSVSTLTIQRTQQEDSAVYLCASSLGNQPQHFGDGTRLSIL.

This CDR3 reads CACGTPGETQYF. CDR3 nucleotide sequence: TGTGCCTGCGGGACTCCCGGAGAGACCCAGTACTTC. The rearrangement links TRBV30 to TRBJ2-5; perhaps TRBD2 as D (6 bases). With 6 bases removed from V and 4 bases from J, the gap between germline ends came to 12 bases. This CDR3 spans 12 amino acids. CDR1 and CDR2 from the germline V gene are GTSNPN and SVGIG (reference sequence). The full variable domain, rest sourced from reference TRBV30 and TRBJ2-5, is SQTIHQWPATLVQPVGSPLSLECTVEGTSNPNLYWYRQAAGRGLQLLFYSVGIGQISSEVPQNLSASRPQDRQFILSSKKLLLSDSGFYLCACGTPGETQYFGPGTRLLVL.

The rearrangement links TRBV5-1 to TRBJ1-1; D not resolved. Trimming stripped 2 bases from V and 3 bases from J, with 11 bases between. This CDR3 region has 14 residues. Germline V lookup: CDR1 SGHRS, CDR2 YFSETQ. CDR3 sequence: CASSFLGLDTEAFF. The DNA of the CDR3 is TGCGCCAGCAGCTTTTTGGGTTTGGACACTGAAGCTTTCTTT.

The rearrangement uses TRBV6-6 and TRBJ1-1; tentatively, D is TRBD1 (5 bases). Trimming shortened V by 6 bases and J by 10 bases, and 15 bases separated the two germline ends. The CDR3 has 12 amino acids. Germline values: CDR1 MNHNY, CDR2 SVGAGI (reference sequence). The CDR3 coding sequence is TGTGCCAGCAGCGGGGGGGGGTCATTAGCTTTCTTT. It codes for CASSGGGSLAFF.

This clone was seen a handful of times. V gene TRBV20-1 combines with J gene TRBJ2-1, with D unclear. CDR1 and CDR2 (germline): DFQATT, SNEGSKA (reference sequence). V was shortened by 2 bases and J by 7 bases, with 0 bases between the two germline ends. This CDR3 spans 9 amino acids. In DNA, the CDR3 is TGCAGTGCTAGAAATGAGCAGTTCTTC. Translated, it gives CSARNEQFF.

The chain has TRBV27 and TRBJ1-6; D unresolved. Trimming removed 6 bases at V and 7 bases at J, with 13 bases between. The germline V gene has CDR1 MNHEY and CDR2 SMNVEV (reference sequence). The length of the CDR3 is 14 residues. The CDR3 here is CASRGGSKNSPLHF. In DNA, the CDR3 is TGTGCCAGCAGGGGCGGAAGTAAGAATTCACCCCTCCACTTT.

This clone was seen a handful of times. V and J are TRBV6-1 and TRBJ1-6; D is undetermined. The CDR3 contains 12 residues. Germline-derived CDR1 and CDR2 are MNHNS and SASEGT. V was trimmed by 0 bases and J by 10 bases, leaving 4 bases between them. The CDR3 DNA reads TGTGCCAGCAGTGAAGCGGCATCACCCCTCCACTTT. As protein: CASSEAASPLHF.